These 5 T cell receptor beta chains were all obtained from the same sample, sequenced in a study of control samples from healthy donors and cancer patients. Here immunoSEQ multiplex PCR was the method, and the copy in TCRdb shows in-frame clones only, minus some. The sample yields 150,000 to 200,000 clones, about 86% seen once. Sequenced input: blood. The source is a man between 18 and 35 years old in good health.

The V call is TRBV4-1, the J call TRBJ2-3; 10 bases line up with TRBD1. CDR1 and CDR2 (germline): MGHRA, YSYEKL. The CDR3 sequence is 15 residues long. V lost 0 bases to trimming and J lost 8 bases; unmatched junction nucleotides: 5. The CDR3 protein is CASSQDRTGGGTQYF. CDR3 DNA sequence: TGCGCCAGCAGCCAAGATCGGACAGGGGGGGGTACGCAGTATTTT.

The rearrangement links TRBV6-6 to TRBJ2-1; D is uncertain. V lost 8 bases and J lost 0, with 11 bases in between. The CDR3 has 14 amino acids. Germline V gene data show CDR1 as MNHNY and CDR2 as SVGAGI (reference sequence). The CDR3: CASRLPTSYNEQFF. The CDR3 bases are TGTGCCAGCCGACTCCCTACCTCCTACAATGAGCAGTTCTTC.

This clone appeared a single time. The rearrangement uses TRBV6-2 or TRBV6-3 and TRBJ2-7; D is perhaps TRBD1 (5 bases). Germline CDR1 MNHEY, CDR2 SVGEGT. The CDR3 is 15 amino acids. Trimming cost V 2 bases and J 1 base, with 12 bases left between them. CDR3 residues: CASSYAQGSSYEQYF. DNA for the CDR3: TGTGCCAGCAGTTACGCGCAGGGCAGTTCCTACGAGCAGTACTTC.

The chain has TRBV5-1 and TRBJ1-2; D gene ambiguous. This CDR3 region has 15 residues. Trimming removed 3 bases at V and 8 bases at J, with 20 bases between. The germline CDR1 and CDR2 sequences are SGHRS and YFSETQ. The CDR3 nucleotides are TGCGCCAGCAGCTGGTACGATCCGGGTGTTAGCGGCTACACCTTC. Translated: CASSWYDPGVSGYTF. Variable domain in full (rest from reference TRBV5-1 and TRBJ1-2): KAGVTQTPRYLIKTRGQQVTLSCSPISGHRSVSWYQQTPGQGLQFLFEYFSETQRNKGNFPGRFSGRQFSNSRSEMNVSTLELGDSALYLCASSWYDPGVSGYTFGSGTRLTVV.

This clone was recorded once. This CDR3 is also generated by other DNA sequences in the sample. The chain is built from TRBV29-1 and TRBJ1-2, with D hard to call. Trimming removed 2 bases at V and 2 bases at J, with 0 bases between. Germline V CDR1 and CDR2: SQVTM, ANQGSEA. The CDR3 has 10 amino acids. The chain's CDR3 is CSVENYGYTF. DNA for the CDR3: TGCAGCGTTGAAAACTATGGCTACACCTTC.